This T cell receptor (beta chain) was found in a study of shared clonotypes between healthy human individuals. Generated by immunoSEQ multiplex PCR, the TCRdb table keeps only in-frame clones and is missing some. The top ten hold about 50% of the sample, which has over 75,000 clones, 60% to 70% seen once. In this sample, this clone turned up a few times. In germline, CDR1 is SGHRS, CDR2 YFSETQ. V trimming: 4 bases; J trimming: 2 bases; junction bases outside the gene matches: 11. The CDR3 covers 17 residues. The sample was memory CD8+ T cells sorted from blood. The sample's subset: CD45RO+ cells pooled with CCR7-negative TemRA cells. The source is a man aged 25 to 40 in good health. The chain couples TRBV5-1 to TRBJ2-1; 8 nucleotides match TRBD2. The DNA for the CDR3 is TGCGCCAGCAGCACATACCTAGCGGGCGATCCCTACAATGAGCAGTTCTTC. Amino acid sequence: CASSTYLAGDPYNEQFF.